Given below is one T cell receptor beta chain in context. Its antigen specificity is not known. One junction end does not reproduce the germline sequence, and a read error may be involved. The source of the sample is a study of T-cell reconstitution after alpha-beta-depleted transplantation in children listed by TCRdb under 2016. At the level of the whole study: The study quantitatively tracked T-cell immune reconstitution after TCRalphabeta/CD19-depleted allogeneic hematopoietic cell transplantation in children using TCR repertoire profiling. Study-wide conclusions, independent of this receptor: In some patients, high TCRbeta diversity at day 60 was attributed to recipient T cells and intrathymic progenitors that had survived conditioning. The apparently early alphabetaT-cell count recovery about two months after transplant was reportedly dependent on only several hundred rapidly expanded clones derived from non-depleted graft cells. Over subsequent months, a decline in hyperexpanded clone frequencies was noted, and after one year, T-cell counts and TCRbeta diversity were mostly ascribed to newly produced T cells.

Receptor amplification or capture employed PCR. Sequencing was performed on an Illumina HiSeq 2500. TCR library preparation used molecular barcoding, with unique molecular identifiers applied to normalize quantification of the TCRbeta repertoire. TCRdb reran the public reads through fastp at Q25 and MiXCR, keeping productive beta chains. Every distinct CDR3 protein forms one entry, paired with its most common genes and DNA. For this sample the table gives some 200,000 distinct CDR3 sequences, of which approximately 7% were detected only once. The ten biggest clones cover less than 7% of the sample. The intended sense of this specimen's treatment or condition label: allogeneic hematopoietic cell transplantation with graft depleted of TCRalphabeta T cells and CD19 B cells. TCRalphabeta/CD19-depleted allogeneic hematopoietic cell grafts were given to the transplant recipients, all of whom were children.

The CDR3 covers 16 residues, taking in both the cysteine and the phenylalanine. The CDR3 DNA has 48 bases and is translated from base 1. From a lookup of the germline V gene, CDR1 and CDR2 are SGHRS and YFSETQ. This receptor chain uses TRBV5-1 and TRBJ2-4, with 7 bases in between that match TRBD2. The sequence was collected from a boy under 10 years old with acute lymphoblastic leukemia, due to receive a stem cell transplant. Sequenced here: PBMCs, sampled before TCRalphabeta/CD19-depleted stem cell transplant. CDR3 reads: CVSSPAGLLAKNIQYF. The sequenced DNA: TGCGTCAGCAGCCCAGCGGGACTGTTAGCCAAAAACATTCAGTACTTC. Reference TRBV5-1 and TRBJ2-4 proteins supply the regions before and after the CDR3; the full variable domain is: KAGVTQTPRYLIKTRGQQVTLSCSPISGHRSVSWYQQTPGQGLQFLFEYFSETQRNKGNFPGRFSGRQFSNSRSEMNVSTLELGDSALYLCVSSPAGLLAKNIQYFGAGTRLSVL.